This T cell receptor (beta chain) was observed in a study of graft-versus-host responses after intestinal transplantation (dated by TCRdb to 2020 to 2023). Some background on the complete study: The transplants that recipients received were multivisceral, liver-intestinal, or isolated intestinal. Every recipient was given anti-thymocyte globulin induction, then maintenance tacrolimus and steroids for 3 to 4 years. Graft-versus-host and host-versus-graft alloreactive T cell clones were tracked in the graft, circulation and bone marrow after intestinal transplantation using bulk TCR-beta CDR3 sequencing. To identify alloreactive clones, pre-transplant mixed lymphocyte reaction products were sequenced and then compared with unstimulated pre-transplant donor and recipient T cells. Of the 20 to 25 intestinal transplant recipients enrolled in the cohort, one of whom was a retransplant, a few patients without pretransplant specimens were excluded. A peak of at least 4% donor T cells among recipient peripheral blood mononuclear cells was the definition used for donor T cell macrochimerism. Rather than going through the commercial service, samples from a few later patients were sequenced in-house on an Illumina MiSeq and processed with MiXCR.

This clone was observed once. Its recognized antigen is unknown. Base-call qualities are not available, and no considerably larger clone is one nucleotide away. Library preparation used the immunoSEQ multiplex PCR assay. For most patients, genomic DNA was isolated with the Qiagen DNeasy Blood and Tissue Kit and shipped frozen to Adaptive Biotechnologies for TCR sequencing. For most patients, genomic DNA was subjected to high-throughput TCR-beta CDR3 sequencing by Adaptive Biotechnologies. The published analysis was carried out like this. TCR sequencing data for roughly 17 patients were retrieved from Adaptive's ImmunoSEQ software; a few other patients were processed with MiXCR and VDJtools. To correct CD4 versus CD8 sorting errors, sequences present in both subsets at a frequency ratio below 5:1 were removed. CDR3 nucleotide sequences shared between donor and recipient were removed because their origin could not be assigned. To be classed as alloreactive, a clone needed at least 2-fold expansion over unstimulated cells and a minimum CFSE-low frequency of 0.002% (template counts) or 0.001% (read counts). Clones detected in sequenced pre-transplant spleen, lymph node, or MLR CFSE-low populations of the donor or recipient were defined as mappable. The cumulative frequency of alloreactive clones was calculated as a percentage of all sequences, weighted by copy number. Here the immuneACCESS table is served through TCRdb, limited to in-frame sequences with V and J called. Missing clones are a known gap in these copies; in checked studies unresolved V genes cover under half, and the rest lacks a known reason. V and J calls and clone size come straight from that table; D and trimming were deduced from the DNA. This sample gives 100,000 or so clones in total; more than 75% of them show up just once. The top ten clonotypes cover roughly 0.95% of the sample.

The CDR3 runs 16 residues from the cysteine to the phenylalanine. Only the CDR3 part of the read is kept: 48 bases, read in frame from the first base. Clipping removes 3 bases from V and 1 base from J, with 6 as the unmatched junction base count. The germline V gene yields SGHRS for CDR1 and YFSETQ for CDR2. Study-level results and caveats: Early after transplant, declines in HvG clones were associated with peak levels of circulating GvH clones. Conclusions were limited by the relatively low number and heterogeneity of intestinal transplant patients. Patients with donor T cell macrochimerism had high GvH to HvG T cell clonal ratios in their allografts. GvH clones were detected in recipient bone marrow, and some appeared earlier in ileal mucosa or blood, consistent with an intestinal mucosal origin.

This specimen's time point label, per the study, means: cells obtained before transplantation from donor or recipient. CD3+CD4+ and CD3+CD8+ populations were FACS-sorted from unstimulated pre-transplant donor and recipient cells taken from spleen or lymph nodes. This TCR came from a human donor who was the organ donor for an intestinal transplant. The V gene is TRBV5-1 and the J gene is TRBJ2-3, and 9 junctional nucleotides match TRBD2. The starting material was unstimulated CD4+ T cells sorted from spleen or lymph node cells, obtained before transplant. This receptor has the CDR3 CASSSMTSGGTDTQYF. The sequenced DNA is TGCGCCAGCAGCTCGATGACTAGCGGCGGCACAGATACGCAGTATTTT.